Described below is a single TCR beta chain sequence and its context. Antigen unknown. This specimen belongs to a study of T cell responses to AZD1222 COVID-19 vaccine. Overall study findings and caveats: Just six or seven AZD1222 recipients tested seropositive at baseline.

CDR3 length: 14 residues. Germline V gives CDR1 GTSNPN, CDR2 SVGIG (reference sequence). The V and J ends lost 0 bases and 7 bases respectively, with 10 bases between them. Assay: immunoSEQ multiplex PCR; the TCRdb copy retains only in-frame clones and omits some. The repertoire holds approximately 89,000 clones, with roughly 88% as singletons. The TCR sequence derives from an adult in good health. The specimen comprised peripheral blood, sampled on day 0 of AZD1222 vaccination. The chain combines TRBV30 with TRBJ1-6; tentatively, D is TRBD1 (6 bases). CDR3 in DNA: TGTGCCTGGAGTGTAACAGGGCAGAATTCACCCCTCCACTTT. This sequence encodes CAWSVTGQNSPLHF. Full variable domain (outside the CDR3, taken from reference TRBV30 and TRBJ1-6): SQTIHQWPATLVQPVGSPLSLECTVEGTSNPNLYWYRQAAGRGLQLLFYSVGIGQISSEVPQNLSASRPQDRQFILSSKKLLLSDSGFYLCAWSVTGQNSPLHFGNGTRLTVT.